These 32 T cell receptor beta chains were sequenced from one sample in a study of blood T cells in healthy people across ages. The second PCR ran 7 to 11 cycles with a sample-barcoded 5' primer and J-beta primers. TCRdb independently ran MiXCR on the 5' RACE reads; one entry per CDR3 protein. Counted here are fewer than 1 million distinct CDR3 sequences, under 55% occurring once; the ten biggest clones make up around 18%. The sequenced material came from blood. Source of these receptors: a man between 60 and 75 years old in good health.

The sample holds a few counts of this clonotype. This chain uses TRBV12-3 or TRBV12-4 with TRBJ2-3, with 11 positions matching TRBD2. Unmatched junction bases numbered 9, after V lost 5 bases and J lost 2 bases. The CDR3 is 17 residues long. This CDR3 is CASSALTSGALTDTQYF. CDR3 coding DNA: TGTGCCAGCAGTGCCCTGACTAGCGGGGCGCTCACAGATACGCAGTATTTT.

In this sample, this clonotype turned up a few times. The chain carries TRBV20-1 and TRBJ2-5, with 8 bases aligning to TRBD1. This CDR3 region has 14 residues. Germline CDR1 DFQATT, CDR2 SNEGSKA (reference sequence). After removal of 2 bases from V and 4 bases from J, the junction contained 6 bases not matched to a gene. CDR3: CSARQTGVGETQYF. DNA of the CDR3: TGCAGTGCTAGACAGACAGGGGTCGGAGAGACCCAGTACTTC.

The chain carries TRBV6-6 and TRBJ1-5; D might be TRBD1 (5 bases). The ends were cut back, 0 bases at V and 5 bases at J, with 14 bases in the middle. In germline, CDR1 is MNHNY, CDR2 SVGAGI (reference sequence). There are 16 residues in the CDR3. The CDR3 DNA reads TGTGCCAGCAGTTACTCGACGGGGGGACGGGATCAGCCCCAGCATTTT. It is translated as CASSYSTGGRDQPQHF.

The chain links TRBV7-2 to TRBJ2-3; 9 bases match TRBD2. Germline V lookup: CDR1 SGHTA, CDR2 FQGNSA. V trimming: 4 bases; J trimming: 2 bases; junction bases outside the gene matches: 16. This CDR3 has 19 amino acids. CDR3 DNA: TGTGCCAGCAGCTCCCCTTTTGTGTCGGCGGGGGGGCCCACAGATACGCAGTATTTT. Protein: CASSSPFVSAGGPTDTQYF.

The rearrangement joins TRBV6-1 to TRBJ2-4, with TRBD1 identical over 9 bases. The DNA end favors TRBJ2-7, so the J call may be wrong. The CDR3 runs to 14 residues. The germline V gene encodes CDR1 MNHNS and CDR2 SASEGT. CDR3 in amino acids: CASRTGQGGYEQYF. The CDR3, as DNA: TGTGCCAGCAGGACGGGACAGGGAGGCTACGAGCAGTACTTC.

The rearrangement links TRBV29-1 to TRBJ1-4, with D unclear. Germline V CDR1 and CDR2: SQVTM, ANQGSEA. Trimming shortened V by 4 bases and J by 5 bases, and 8 bases separated the two germline ends. The CDR3 runs to 12 residues. CDR3 DNA: TGCAGCGTTGGGCATCACAATGAAAAACTGTTTTTT. This gives the protein CSVGHHNEKLFF. Looking up the rest from reference TRBV29-1 and TRBJ1-4 gives the full variable domain: SAVISQKPSRDICQRGTSLTIQCQVDSQVTMMFWYRQQPGQSLTLIATANQGSEATYESGFVIDKFPISRPNLTFSTLTVSNMSPEDSSIYLCSVGHHNEKLFFGSGTQLSVL.

The chain recombines TRBV7-8 with TRBJ2-3; D possibly corresponds to TRBD2 (6 bases). Trimming took 1 base from V and 4 from J, leaving 9 bases between them. The germline gives CDR1 SGHVS, CDR2 FQNEAQ. The CDR3 contains 14 residues. The CDR3 coding sequence is TGTGCCAGCAGCTTAGGGGGGGTGTCAGATACGCAGTATTTT. The encoded protein is CASSLGGVSDTQYF.

This clonotype has more than one count but fewer than ten. This chain links TRBV25-1 with TRBJ2-5; tentatively, D is TRBD2 (5 bases). This CDR3 contains 15 residues. Germline lookup yields CDR1 MGHDK and CDR2 SYGVNS. V was shortened by 7 bases and J by 2 bases, with 17 bases between the two germline ends. The CDR3 protein is CASMAFGIPQETQYF. CDR3 in DNA: TGTGCCAGCATGGCTTTCGGGATCCCACAAGAGACCCAGTACTTC.

The chain carries TRBV7-2 and TRBJ2-6; D call uncertain. CDR1 SGHTA and CDR2 FQGNSA come from the germline V gene. V was pared by 0 bases and J by 0 bases, with 6 bases between. The CDR3 runs 16 residues. Here the CDR3 DNA reads TGTGCCAGCAGCTTAGCTGCTGGCTCTGGGGCCAACGTCCTGACTTTC. It codes for CASSLAAGSGANVLTF.

This clonotype was recorded a few times. The CDR3 spells CATSGGREVQETQYF. The CDR3 DNA reads as TGTGCCACTTCAGGTGGCAGGGAAGTGCAAGAGACCCAGTACTTC. This sequence joins TRBV24-1 and TRBJ2-5; a weak D match, TRBD1 (5 bases). The germline V and J ends were trimmed by 10 bases and 2 bases, with 19 bases remaining between them. This CDR3 spans 15 amino acids. Germline V gene sequence: CDR1 KGHDR, CDR2 SFDVKD.

The chain links TRBV7-9 to TRBJ2-5; TRBD2 is a possible D gene (6 bases). Germline CDR1 reads SEHNR; CDR2 reads FQNEAQ (reference sequence). The CDR3 totals 16 residues. V lost 2 bases and J lost 1, with 14 bases in between. For the CDR3, the DNA is TGTGCCAGCAGCTTATGGCTAGCGCGGGGCCAAGAGACCCAGTACTTC. It translates to CASSLWLARGQETQYF. Complete variable domain (other parts from reference TRBV7-9 and TRBJ2-5): DTGVSQNPRHKITKRGQNVTFRCDPISEHNRLYWYRQTLGQGPEFLTYFQNEAQLEKSRLLSDRFSAERPKGSFSTLEIQRTEQGDSAMYLCASSLWLARGQETQYFGPGTRLLVL.

This clonotype was picked up many times. The CDR3 spells CASMDSGLATEQFF. For the CDR3, the DNA is TGTGCCAGTATGGACTCTGGACTAGCGACTGAGCAGTTCTTC. The chain uses TRBV19 and TRBJ2-1; TRBD2 agrees at 9 bases. The CDR3 length is 14 residues. V trimming: 7 bases; J trimming: 9 bases; junction bases outside the gene matches: 10. The germline gives CDR1 LNHDA, CDR2 SQIVND (reference sequence).

This clonotype was detected a few times. The CDR3 is CAICRGLHDEQFF. In DNA form, the CDR3 reads TGTGCCATCTGCAGGGGACTACACGATGAGCAGTTCTTC. The rearrangement uses TRBV10-3 and TRBJ2-1; TRBD2 might be the D (7 bases). The germline V gene has CDR1 ENHRY and CDR2 SYGVKD. The V and J ends lost 8 bases and 8 bases respectively, with 16 bases between them. The CDR3 totals 13 residues.

There are many counts of this clonotype. The chain employs TRBV28 and TRBJ1-2; D might be TRBD1 (5 bases). Germline V gene data show CDR1 as MDHEN and CDR2 as SYDVKM. The CDR3 has 16 amino acids. Trimming removed 3 bases at V and 5 bases at J, with 19 bases between. CDR3 region: CASSFWFLGGTYGYTF. As DNA, the CDR3 is TGTGCCAGCAGTTTTTGGTTCCTCGGGGGAACTTATGGCTACACCTTC.

The V call is TRBV20-1, the J call TRBJ2-3; no reliable D call. V was shortened by 3 bases and J by 0 bases, with 13 bases between the two germline ends. The CDR3 is 15 amino acids. CDR1 DFQATT and CDR2 SNEGSKA come from the germline V gene (reference sequence). This CDR3 reads CSASFAVKSTDTQYF. CDR3 nucleotides: TGCAGTGCTAGTTTTGCAGTTAAAAGCACAGATACGCAGTATTTT.

V gene TRBV9 combines with J gene TRBJ2-3; tentatively, D is TRBD1 (5 bases). V shed 2 bases and J shed 5 bases, with 9 bases lying between them. Germline V CDR1 and CDR2: SGDLS, YYNGEE. The CDR3 consists of 13 residues. The CDR3 sequence: CASSVQGGDTQYF. The CDR3 coding sequence is TGTGCCAGCAGCGTGCAGGGTGGAGATACGCAGTATTTT.

The V and J genes are TRBV12-3 or TRBV12-4 and TRBJ2-6; D gene unclear. The CDR3 is 19 residues long. Trimming removed 3 bases from V and 0 bases from J, with 18 bases in between. CDR3 amino acids: CASSFRPGLPVSGANVLTF. CDR3 nucleotides: TGTGCCAGCAGTTTTCGTCCTGGGTTACCTGTCTCTGGGGCCAACGTCCTGACTTTC.

V usage is TRBV7-6 and J usage is TRBJ2-5, with 7 bases lining up with TRBD2. This CDR3 has 15 residues. Per germline, CDR1 SGHVS and CDR2 FNYEAQ. V was pared by 1 base and J by 1 base, with 3 bases of the junction left unmatched. The DNA of the CDR3 is TGTGCCAGCAGCTTAGGGGGACTATCCCAAGAGACCCAGTACTTC. The encoded protein is CASSLGGLSQETQYF.

The table lists this clonotype with many counts. V gene TRBV4-3 combines with J gene TRBJ1-1; D remains unclear. There are 14 residues in the CDR3. Looked up from germline, CDR1 is LGHNA and CDR2 is YSLEER. Trimming pared 6 bases from V and 1 base from J, leaving 12 bases between. The CDR3 loop reads CASRGVAENTEAFF. In nucleotides, the CDR3 is TGCGCCAGCAGGGGAGTAGCGGAGAACACTGAAGCTTTCTTT.

This clonotype has only a few counts. This CDR3 reads CASSARGDTGELFF. As DNA, the CDR3 is TGTGCCAGCAGTGCGAGAGGGGACACCGGGGAGCTGTTTTTT. V usage is TRBV12-3 or TRBV12-4 and J usage is TRBJ2-2; the D call may be TRBD1 or TRBD2 (5 bases each). The length of the CDR3 is 14 residues. Between the trimmed V and J ends, which lost 5 bases and 3 bases, there was a span of 10 bases.

The chain carries TRBV5-4 and TRBJ2-3; D gene unclear. This CDR3 region has 15 residues. V lost 4 bases and J 5 bases, leaving 17 bases between the germline ends. Germline V gene lookup returns CDR1 SGHNT and CDR2 YYREEE (reference sequence). CDR3 in DNA: TGTGCCAGCAGCCATTCTCCGGGTGGGGAAGATACGCAGTATTTT. It specifies CASSHSPGGEDTQYF.

This clonotype was found a few times. The chain uses TRBV7-9 and TRBJ1-2, with a possible D match to TRBD1 (5 bases). V lost 4 bases to trimming and J lost 6 bases, with 15 bases between them. In germline, CDR1 is SEHNR, CDR2 FQNEAQ (reference sequence). The CDR3 sequence is 14 residues long. This CDR3 reads CASSSPGGADGYTF. CDR3 DNA sequence: TGTGCCAGCAGCTCCCCTGGAGGGGCGGATGGCTACACCTTC. The full variable domain, rest sourced from reference TRBV7-9 and TRBJ1-2, is DTGVSQNPRHKITKRGQNVTFRCDPISEHNRLYWYRQTLGQGPEFLTYFQNEAQLEKSRLLSDRFSAERPKGSFSTLEIQRTEQGDSAMYLCASSSPGGADGYTFGSGTRLTVV.

On this clonotype: Possible read error: a much larger clone is one base away. This chain connects TRBV3-1 to TRBJ2-2; TRBD1 matches at 7 bases. In germline, CDR1 is LGHDT, CDR2 YNNKEL (reference sequence). This CDR3 is 17 amino acids long. V shed 3 bases, J shed 2 bases, and the junction held 9 bases outside the gene matches. This chain's CDR3 is CASSHAWAGGNTGELFF. CDR3 sequence (DNA): TGTGCCAGCAGCCATGCGTGGGCAGGGGGTAACACCGGGGAGCTGTTTTTT.

The rearrangement uses TRBV7-8 and TRBJ2-6; D is ambiguous. V shed 1 base and J shed 0 bases, with 10 bases lying between them. Germline assignment: CDR1 SGHVS and CDR2 FQNEAQ. This CDR3 has 17 residues. CDR3 coding DNA: TGTGCCAGCAGCTTAGAACGGGTTCTCTCTGGGGCCAACGTCCTGACTTTC. Its protein is CASSLERVLSGANVLTF.

This clonotype was observed a handful of times. The chain recombines TRBV4-3 with TRBJ1-2, with D hard to call. V lost 1 base and J lost 5, with 14 bases in between. Germline CDR1 LGHNA, CDR2 YSLEER. The CDR3 has 15 amino acids. CDR3 sequence reads: CASSQASEGRYGYTF. In nucleotides, the CDR3 is TGCGCCAGCAGCCAAGCCTCTGAGGGAAGGTATGGCTACACCTTC.

Comments on this clonotype: A much larger clone differs by one base, so this may be a read error. This chain uses TRBV15 with TRBJ2-3; a weak D match, TRBD2 (5 bases). Germline CDR1 reads LNHNV; CDR2 reads YYDKDF (reference sequence). The CDR3 runs 15 residues. Trimming removed 3 bases at V and 5 bases at J, with 15 bases between. CDR3 region: CATSRDYGVIDTQYF. DNA for the CDR3: TGTGCCACCAGCAGGGATTACGGGGTCATAGATACGCAGTATTTT.

V gene TRBV7-2 combines with J gene TRBJ1-2, with TRBD1 identical over 9 bases. CDR3 length: 16 residues. With V trimmed by 5 bases and J by 7 bases, 14 bases remained unmatched. CDR1 is SGHTA, CDR2 FQGNSA, per germline. The CDR3, as DNA: TGTGCCAGCAGCGACCCCGGGACAGGGAACCGGGGTGGCTACACCTTC. This codes for CASSDPGTGNRGGYTF.

The count of this clonotype is one. V gene TRBV7-9 combines with J gene TRBJ2-5, with 12 nucleotides matching TRBD2. CDR1 is SEHNR and CDR2 is FQNEAQ in the germline V gene (reference sequence). The ends lost 2 bases at V and 2 bases at J; junction bases unmatched: 6. This CDR3 is built from 17 residues. CDR3 residues: CASSLPTSGGYQETQYF. The CDR3, as DNA: TGTGCCAGCAGCTTACCGACTAGCGGGGGTTATCAAGAGACCCAGTACTTC.

V usage is TRBV9 and J usage is TRBJ2-1; 15 bases align to TRBD2. The CDR3 has 19 amino acids. CDR1 and CDR2 (germline): SGDLS, YYNGEE. After removal of 0 bases from V and 7 bases from J, the junction contained 11 bases not matched to a gene. The CDR3 sequence: CASSVATGLAGGILNEQFF. The CDR3 DNA reads TGTGCCAGCAGCGTAGCTACGGGACTAGCGGGGGGAATTTTGAATGAGCAGTTCTTC.

This clonotype was observed many times. The V gene is TRBV4-3, the J gene TRBJ2-6; a weak D match, TRBD2 (5 bases). CDR1 is LGHNA and CDR2 is YSLEER in the germline V gene. Between the trimmed V and J ends, which lost 4 bases and 4 bases, there was a span of 8 bases. This CDR3 is built from 14 residues. CDR3 in amino acids: CASSLSGGANVLTF. CDR3 nucleotide sequence: TGCGCCAGCAGCCTTTCGGGAGGGGCCAACGTCCTGACTTTC.

The rearrangement links TRBV27 to TRBJ2-3, with a possible D match to TRBD2 (6 bases). Germline V gene data show CDR1 as MNHEY and CDR2 as SMNVEV (reference sequence). Trimming took 6 bases from V and 0 from J, leaving 16 bases between them. The CDR3 has 16 residues. CDR3 amino acids: CASRSAAGPSTDTQYF. In DNA form, the CDR3 reads TGTGCCAGCAGGTCCGCCGCGGGGCCTAGCACAGATACGCAGTATTTT.

This clonotype was detected only once. The chain recombines TRBV13 with TRBJ1-1; 7 positions agree with TRBD1. The CDR3 is made up of 14 amino acids. The germline CDR1 and CDR2 sequences are PRHDT and FYEKMQ (reference sequence). V lost 5 bases to trimming and J lost 1 base; unmatched junction nucleotides: 4. This CDR3 is CASSDNRGNTEAFF. The CDR3 nucleotides read TGTGCCAGCAGCGATAACAGGGGGAACACTGAAGCTTTCTTT.